These T cell receptor beta chains were read from a single sample in a study of cytomegalovirus exposure and HLA in healthy donors. Sequencing used immunoSEQ multiplex PCR; TCRdb keeps in-frame clones, though not all of them. The sample records about 120,000 clones, 75% to 90% being singletons. Sample: PBMCs. These receptors were collected from a man in his forties or fifties in good health and CMV-seronegative. Both conserved end residues are part of each CDR3. A D gene is named only where the DNA matches it firmly. Clone size is stated in some rows and not others, as once, few, many or a class when expanded.

clone_size	d_call	j_call	v_call	cdr3_aa	cdr3_nt
.	.	TRBJ1-2	TRBV6-5	CASSLQGSYGYTF	TGTGCCAGCAGTTTACAGGGCTCCTATGGCTACACCTTC
.	.	TRBJ1-4	TRBV9	CASSPDAGSGEKLFF	TGTGCCAGCAGCCCCGACGCAGGGTCTGGAGAAAAACTGTTTTTT
.	.	TRBJ2-3	TRBV28	CASSEGGATDTQYF	TGTGCCAGCAGCGAAGGGGGTGCCACAGATACGCAGTATTTT
.	TRBD1	TRBJ2-7	TRBV4-3	CASSQDSTGTGQQGQYF	TGCGCCAGCAGCCAAGATAGCACCGGGACAGGGCAACAGGGGCAGTACTTC
.	.	TRBJ2-7	TRBV27	CASSLYRGSYEQYF	TGTGCCAGCAGTTTATATAGGGGCTCGTACGAGCAGTACTTC
.	TRBD1	TRBJ1-1	TRBV2	CASSEGTGTNTEAFF	TGTGCCAGCAGTGAGGGGACAGGGACAAACACTGAAGCTTTCTTT
few	.	TRBJ1-3	TRBV7-2	CASSPSVTSGNTIYF	TGTGCCAGCAGCCCCTCGGTTACCTCTGGAAACACCATATATTTT
.	TRBD2	TRBJ2-7	TRBV5-1	CASSLVAGALYEQYF	TGCGCCAGCAGCTTAGTAGCGGGGGCTCTGTACGAGCAGTACTTC
.	TRBD1	TRBJ1-1	TRBV11-3	CASSFSGTGTNTEAFF	TGTGCCAGCAGCTTTTCCGGGACAGGGACGAACACTGAAGCTTTCTTT
.	.	TRBJ2-5	TRBV28	CASSLFGRETQYF	TGTGCCAGCAGTTTATTCGGGAGAGAGACCCAGTACTTC